These T cell receptor beta chains were read from a single sample in a study of cytomegalovirus exposure and HLA in healthy donors. Measured with immunoSEQ multiplex PCR; TCRdb has only the in-frame clones, and not every one. The sample records 99,000 or so clones, around 75% being singletons. Sequenced sample: PBMCs. The receptor source for this set is a young man in good health and CMV-seronegative. The CDR3 runs from the conserved cysteine through the conserved F or W. D genes are given only for firm matches. Clone size, where shown, is once, few, many, or a class for clones that have expanded.

TRBV5-5	.	TRBJ2-2	TRBD1	CASSLQGALGTGELFF
TRBV5-1	few	TRBJ1-4	TRBD1	CASSSSTGAGEKLFF
TRBV5-1	.	TRBJ2-1	TRBD2	CASSLALAGGNEQFF
TRBV27	few	TRBJ1-2	TRBD1	CASSPRDRGYGYTF
TRBV7-9	.	TRBJ2-3	TRBD2	CASSWAASGRRGGTDTQYF
TRBV6-5	.	TRBJ2-7	.	CASSPRWGEEQYF
TRBV7-2	.	TRBJ1-6	.	CASSLDGGNNSPLHF
TRBV5-1	.	TRBJ2-1	TRBD1	CASSLGGTGGHEQFF
TRBV18	.	TRBJ2-7	.	CASSPTNGAGSEQYF
TRBV10-3	few	TRBJ2-5	TRBD1	CAISESRDRARHF
TRBV7-2	.	TRBJ1-3	.	CASSLGQGNTIYF
TRBV27	.	TRBJ1-5	.	CASSLSGVGGYQPQHF
TRBV29-1	.	TRBJ2-1	TRBD1	CSARTGPSPYNEQFF
TRBV6-6	.	TRBJ1-1	.	CASSGSLPGTTEAFF
TRBV6-5	few	TRBJ1-3	TRBD1	CASSPWTGSGNTIYF
TRBV25-1	.	TRBJ1-1	.	CASSRGGSTPSTEAFF
TRBV7-9	.	TRBJ2-7	TRBD2	CASSLGLLAGMRF
TRBV9	.	TRBJ2-1	TRBD2	CASSDGTSGREQFF
TRBV5-8	.	TRBJ1-1	.	CATHGADLEAFF
TRBV19	.	TRBJ1-2	.	CASFRMGAGYGYTF
TRBV2	.	TRBJ1-2	.	CASSLNRDYYGYTF
TRBV11-1	.	TRBJ1-1	.	CASSFTPGNTEAFF
TRBV6-1	.	TRBJ1-2	.	CASRQYNYGYTF
TRBV9	.	TRBJ2-2	TRBD1	CASSAKEGAAGELFF
TRBV5-1	.	TRBJ2-2	TRBD2	CASSSRLAGAAGELFF
TRBV4-2	.	TRBJ2-3	TRBD1	CASSATGTGMADTQYF
TRBV5-1	once	TRBJ2-7	TRBD2	CASSSPTSGSYEQYF
TRBV25-1	.	TRBJ1-4	.	CASSENGAANEKLFF
TRBV19	.	TRBJ1-2	TRBD1	CASSIAAGGYGYTF
TRBV10-3	.	TRBJ1-4	TRBD1	CAVQDRLNEKLFF
TRBV18	.	TRBJ1-2	TRBD1	CASSPRRDRDVDGYTF
TRBV27	few	TRBJ1-5	.	CASSWRGSNQPQHF
TRBV30	.	TRBJ1-5	TRBD1	CAWVDRGHNQPQHF
TRBV19	.	TRBJ2-2	.	CASTWNTGELFF
TRBV28	few	TRBJ1-2	TRBD1	CASSSQTGSYTF
TRBV7-2	few	TRBJ1-1	.	CASSFMNQGNTEAFF
TRBV7-9	once	TRBJ1-1	TRBD1	CASSFFTGGYTEAFF
TRBV19	.	TRBJ2-7	.	CASTRDTGEQYF
TRBV4-3	.	TRBJ1-1	.	CASSQTSGTEAFF
TRBV5-6	.	TRBJ2-5	TRBD1	CASSLAGTAASWTQYF